The rows below give T cell receptor beta chains drawn from one sample of a study of blood T cell repertoires in COVID-19. Generated by immunoSEQ multiplex PCR, the TCRdb table keeps only in-frame clones and is missing some. This table holds 95,000 to 150,000 clones, approximately 85% found once. What was sequenced was peripheral blood. The receptor set was obtained from a human donor in a cohort sampled during active COVID-19. Each CDR3 is given with its conserved first and last residue. Each record gives: V gene, J gene, CDR3 protein.

TRBV7-2	TRBJ2-3	CASRPTSHTDTQYF
TRBV5-6	TRBJ1-1	CASSLVVTNTEAFF
TRBV19	TRBJ2-2	CASSKGQNTGELFF
TRBV6-2/TRBV6-3	TRBJ2-2	CASSEPNPVGGKTGELFF
TRBV10-2	TRBJ1-1	CASSAGERTEAFF
TRBV2	TRBJ2-3	CASNKAGATDTQYF
TRBV12-3/TRBV12-4	TRBJ1-1	CASSGQGNTEAFF
TRBV18	TRBJ2-6	CASSLSRSGANVLTF
TRBV24-1	TRBJ2-1	CATSDSGLAGALGEQFF
TRBV19	TRBJ1-5	CASSPTSPGLRQPQHF
TRBV2	TRBJ2-3	CASSEGAGDTDTQYF
TRBV28	TRBJ2-3	CASNGGTNTDTQYF
TRBV6-6	TRBJ2-3	CASFPEGVSTDTQYF
TRBV28	TRBJ1-5	CASSPGQATINNQPQHF
TRBV4-2	TRBJ2-7	CASSQEASGGSYEQYF
TRBV19	TRBJ1-2	CASHPRISTAASLNYGYTF
TRBV24-1	TRBJ1-1	CATSDLRQGALNTEAFF
TRBV28	TRBJ2-5	CASSGGGETQYF
TRBV6-5	TRBJ1-5	CASILGGGQPQHF
TRBV18	TRBJ1-1	CASSPGSLNTEAFF
TRBV18	TRBJ2-5	CASSQPLAGLETQYF
TRBV5-4	TRBJ1-5	CASSLGGTGGNQPQHF
TRBV25-1	TRBJ1-2	CASTPPLGQFNYGYTF
TRBV19	TRBJ1-5	CASGTGGNQPQHF
TRBV5-1	TRBJ1-1	CASSLNAINTEAFF
TRBV3-1/TRBV3-2	TRBJ1-2	CASSQEPPGGPYGYTF
TRBV27	TRBJ2-3	CASSLTSGGYTDTQYF
TRBV7-2	TRBJ1-3	CASSWTVSGNTIYF
TRBV12-3/TRBV12-4	TRBJ2-1	CASSYSRNEQFF
TRBV5-5	TRBJ2-6	CASSLAPGSGANVLTF
TRBV5-4	TRBJ2-6	CASSLHRQGIGSGANVLTF
TRBV24-1	TRBJ2-3	CATSDSGVGTDTQYF
TRBV28	TRBJ2-5	CASSPPGTSDETQYF
TRBV10-3	TRBJ1-3	CATEAGNTIYF
TRBV5-5	TRBJ2-5	CASSLAWAGIQETQYF
TRBV2	TRBJ1-1	CASRTGSFEAFF
TRBV18	TRBJ1-1	CASSPGSGGTDTEAFF
TRBV5-1	TRBJ2-5	CASSAGGYQETQYF
TRBV5-1	TRBJ1-5	CASSLGGGDNQPQHF
TRBV18	TRBJ2-5	CASSVQGAAQGTQYF
TRBV18	TRBJ2-5	CASSPPGQIKETQYF
TRBV14	TRBJ1-1	CASSQVSEAFF
TRBV7-9	TRBJ2-3	CASSFTGGDTQYF